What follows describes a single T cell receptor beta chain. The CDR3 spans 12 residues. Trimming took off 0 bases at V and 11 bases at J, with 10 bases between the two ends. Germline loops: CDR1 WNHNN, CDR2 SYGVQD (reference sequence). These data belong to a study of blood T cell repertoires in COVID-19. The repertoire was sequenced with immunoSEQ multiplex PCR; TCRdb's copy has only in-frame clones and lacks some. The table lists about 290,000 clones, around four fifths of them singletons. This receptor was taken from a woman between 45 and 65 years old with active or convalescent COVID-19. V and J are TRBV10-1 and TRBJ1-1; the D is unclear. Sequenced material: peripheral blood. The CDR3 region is CASSESMRAAFF. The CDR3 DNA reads TGCGCCAGCAGTGAGTCAATGCGGGCGGCTTTCTTT.